These 28 T cell receptor beta chains were sequenced from one sample in a study of shared clonotypes between healthy human individuals. TCRdb keeps only in-frame clones here, not all; method: immunoSEQ multiplex PCR. The sample consists of approximately 980,000 clones, over 60% of them appearing once. The sequencing sample was made of memory CD4+ T cells sorted from blood. The subset is: CD45RA-negative fraction. The receptors derive from a man aged 18 to 30 in good health.

As to this clone: At one end the junction does not follow the germline gene, possibly because of a read error. The chain recombines TRBV7-9 with TRBJ1-2, with 9 bases identical to TRBD1. The germline gives CDR1 SEHNR, CDR2 FQNEAQ (reference sequence). CDR3 length: 18 residues. The CDR3 loop reads CASSVAGQGGAVDYGYTF. Here the CDR3 DNA reads TGTGCCAGCAGCGTAGCGGGACAGGGTGGGGCGGTAGACTATGGCTACACCTTC.

The V gene is TRBV10-2, the J gene TRBJ2-3, with 9 bases matching TRBD1. CDR1 is WSHSY, CDR2 SAAADI, per germline. V shed 6 bases, J shed 5 bases, and the junction held 9 bases outside the gene matches. The length of the CDR3 is 15 residues. This chain's CDR3 is CASRPRTGVGDTQYF. DNA for the CDR3: TGCGCCAGCAGACCCAGGACAGGGGTGGGAGATACGCAGTATTTT.

This chain links TRBV5-4 with TRBJ1-2; D is unclear. The germline CDR1 and CDR2 sequences are SGHNT and YYREEE (reference sequence). This CDR3 spans 11 amino acids. V was clipped by 3 bases and J by 4 bases, with 4 bases between them. This CDR3 is CASSSIYGYTF. The CDR3 DNA sequence: TGTGCCAGCAGCTCAATCTATGGCTACACCTTC. Using reference TRBV5-4 and TRBJ1-2 for the parts outside the CDR3, the full variable domain is ETGVTQSPTHLIKTRGQQVTLRCSSQSGHNTVSWYQQALGQGPQFIFQYYREEENGRGNFPPRFSGLQFPNYSSELNVNALELDDSALYLCASSSIYGYTFGSGTRLTVV.

Here the CDR3 DNA reads TGTGCCAGCAGCCGGGACAGGGTTGGAAACACCATATATTTT. It encodes CASSRDRVGNTIYF. The rearrangement links TRBV5-6 to TRBJ1-3; 9 bases align to TRBD1. This CDR3 spans 14 amino acids. Trimming cost V 4 bases and J 3 bases; bases outside gene matches: 2. From germline, CDR1 is SGHDT and CDR2 YYEEEE.

V usage is TRBV18 and J usage is TRBJ1-1; TRBD1 is a possible D gene (5 bases). The V and J ends lost 3 bases and 4 bases respectively, with 12 bases between them. The germline gives CDR1 KGHSH, CDR2 LQKENI. CDR3 length: 14 residues. CDR3 protein: CASSPERGSTEAFF. CDR3 DNA sequence: TGTGCCAGCTCACCGGAAAGGGGTAGCACTGAAGCTTTCTTT.

The chain has TRBV5-1 and TRBJ2-3; D is uncertain. CDR3 size: 15 residues. Germline V CDR1 and CDR2: SGHRS, YFSETQ. Trimming removed 3 bases at V and 0 bases at J, with 11 bases between. The CDR3: CASSSEQISTDTQYF. CDR3 nucleotides: TGCGCCAGCAGCTCGGAGCAGATTAGCACAGATACGCAGTATTTT.

The chain is built from TRBV5-1 and TRBJ2-2; D might be TRBD2 (6 bases). The V end was cut by 0 bases, the J end by 4 bases, with 16 bases between. CDR3 length equals 17 residues. Germline V gene lookup returns CDR1 SGHRS and CDR2 YFSETQ. The CDR3, as DNA: TGCGCCAGCAGCTTGGGCGGGCCTAGCGTGACCACCGGGGAGCTGTTTTTT. Translated, it gives CASSLGGPSVTTGELFF. The complete variable domain, with remaining parts taken from reference TRBV5-1 and TRBJ2-2, reads KAGVTQTPRYLIKTRGQQVTLSCSPISGHRSVSWYQQTPGQGLQFLFEYFSETQRNKGNFPGRFSGRQFSNSRSEMNVSTLELGDSALYLCASSLGGPSVTTGELFFGEGSRLTVL.

This clone was counted between two and nine times. The chain carries TRBV7-2 and TRBJ2-3, with 10 bases that match TRBD2. Germline V lookup: CDR1 SGHTA, CDR2 FQGNSA. This CDR3 comprises 16 residues. The V segment lost 5 bases and the J segment 6 bases; nucleotides outside the gene matches: 11. Here the CDR3 DNA reads TGTGCCAGCAGCCCCTACAGCGGGAGGGCCCAGGATACGCAGTATTTT. It translates to CASSPYSGRAQDTQYF.

This chain connects TRBV27 to TRBJ1-6, with a tentative D call TRBD1 (5 bases). In germline, CDR1 is MNHEY, CDR2 SMNVEV (reference sequence). The CDR3 totals 15 residues. V shed 6 bases and J shed 5 bases, with 14 bases lying between them. Written as DNA, the CDR3 is TGTGCCAGCAGAAAGGATGGGGCTGATAATTCACCCCTCCACTTT. The encoded protein is CASRKDGADNSPLHF.

In DNA, the CDR3 is TGCGCCAGCAGCCAAGGACAGGGTTTTGGCTACACCTTC. Amino acids: CASSQGQGFGYTF. This chain links TRBV4-1 with TRBJ1-2; 7 positions agree with TRBD1. The length of the CDR3 is 13 residues. CDR1 is MGHRA and CDR2 is YSYEKL in the germline V gene. J gave up 7 bases and V 1 base, and 3 bases lay outside the gene matches.

This sequence joins TRBV21-1 and TRBJ2-7. TRBV21-1 is a pseudogene locus. This CDR3 is 12 amino acids long. The CDR3: CASSKELSEQYF. CDR3 DNA sequence: TGTGCCAGCAGCAAAGAACTCAGCGAGCAGTACTTC.

This chain connects TRBV7-9 to TRBJ1-1; possible D gene TRBD1, 5 bases. The CDR3 is made up of 13 amino acids. The germline gives CDR1 SEHNR, CDR2 FQNEAQ (reference sequence). Trimming removed 4 bases from V and 8 bases from J, with 14 bases in between. CDR3 sequence: CASSSQKGTEAFF. CDR3 DNA: TGTGCCAGCAGCTCCCAGAAGGGGACCGAAGCTTTCTTT.

This chain joins TRBV7-2 and TRBJ2-2; D possibly matches TRBD1 or TRBD2 (5 bases each). The V and J ends lost 10 bases and 1 base respectively, with 13 bases between them. The CDR3 length is 14 residues. The germline V gene has CDR1 SGHTA and CDR2 FQGNSA. CDR3 nucleotides: TGTGCCACCCAAGGGACCGGGAACACCGGGGAGCTGTTTTTT. Protein sequence: CATQGTGNTGELFF.

The rearrangement uses TRBV11-1 and TRBJ2-7, with D uncertain. Germline CDR1 is SGHAT and CDR2 is FQDESV (reference sequence). CDR3 size: 13 residues. Trimming took off 5 bases at V and 6 bases at J, with 14 bases between the two ends. The CDR3 coding sequence is TGTGCCAGCAGCCAATTACAAGGTGGCGAGCAGTACTTC. Translated, it gives CASSQLQGGEQYF. The whole variable domain, filled in from reference TRBV11-1 and TRBJ2-7, reads EAEVAQSPRYKITEKSQAVAFWCDPISGHATLYWYRQILGQGPELLVQFQDESVVDDSQLPKDRFSAERLKGVDSTLKIQPAELGDSAMYLCASSQLQGGEQYFGPGTRLTVT.

J is TRBJ1-6 and V is TRBV7-8; D is perhaps TRBD1 (5 bases). CDR3 length: 13 amino acids. The V gene lost 5 bases and the J gene lost 9 bases, with 11 bases spanning the gap. Germline V CDR1 and CDR2: SGHVS, FQNEAQ. The DNA for the CDR3 is TGTGCCAGCAGCGGGGGGTTGGGTTCACCCCTCCACTTT. Translating it yields CASSGGLGSPLHF. The full variable domain, in which reference TRBV7-8 and TRBJ1-6 provide the parts outside the CDR3, is GAGVSQSPRYKVAKRGQDVALRCDPISGHVSLFWYQQALGQGPEFLTYFQNEAQLDKSGLPSDRFFAERPEGSVSTLKIQRTQQEDSAVYLCASSGGLGSPLHFGNGTRLTVT.

This clone was seen more than once but under ten times. V is TRBV30 and J is TRBJ2-1; 10 nucleotides align to TRBD1. The V segment lost 6 bases and the J segment 8 bases; nucleotides outside the gene matches: 7. From germline, CDR1 is GTSNPN and CDR2 SVGIG (reference sequence). CDR3 length: 13 amino acids. The CDR3 sequence is CACSRDRGHEQFF. The CDR3 nucleotides are TGTGCCTGCAGCCGGGACAGGGGCCATGAGCAGTTCTTC.

A note on this clone: This specimen includes other DNA sequences encoding the same CDR3. The chain links TRBV9 to TRBJ2-7, with D unresolved. The CDR3 loop spans 13 amino acids. The germline CDR1 and CDR2 sequences are SGDLS and YYNGEE. The V end was cut by 5 bases, the J end by 2 bases, with 11 bases between. CDR3 in DNA: TGTGCCAGCAGTCTGGAAGAGACCTACGAGCAGTACTTC. Translated, it gives CASSLEETYEQYF.

The chain uses TRBV6-1 and TRBJ2-2, with D uncertain. Germline CDR1 MNHNS, CDR2 SASEGT. The CDR3 is 14 residues long. The ends were cut back, 3 bases at V and 7 bases at J, with 12 bases in the middle. CDR3 amino acids: CASSDGWGVGELFF. For the CDR3, the DNA is TGTGCCAGCAGTGACGGCTGGGGTGTCGGGGAGCTGTTTTTT.

The rearrangement uses TRBV28 and TRBJ2-7; 9 bases line up with TRBD1. This CDR3 spans 15 amino acids. J was trimmed by 0 bases and V by 5 bases; bases with no gene match: 5. Looked up from germline, CDR1 is MDHEN and CDR2 is SYDVKM. CDR3 sequence (DNA): TGTGCCAGCAGTCACAGGGGGCGAGACTCCTACGAGCAGTACTTC. Translated, it gives CASSHRGRDSYEQYF.

About this clone itself: Other nucleotide sequences in the sample specify the same CDR3. V gene TRBV5-6 combines with J gene TRBJ1-2; TRBD1 matches 11 bases. Per the germline V gene, CDR1 is SGHDT and CDR2 is YYEEEE. With V trimmed by 3 bases and J by 4 bases, 2 bases remained unmatched. The CDR3 spans 14 residues. Written as DNA, the CDR3 is TGTGCCAGCAGCTCCGGGACAGGGGGCTATGGCTACACCTTC. Its translation: CASSSGTGGYGYTF.

The chain is built from TRBV6-6 and TRBJ2-3; D gene ambiguous. CDR1 and CDR2 (germline): MNHNY, SVGAGI (reference sequence). The CDR3 runs 14 residues. Trimming removed 6 bases at V and 1 base at J, with 11 bases between. The CDR3 DNA is TGTGCCAGCAGCTTCGGAGTCGGCACAGATACGCAGTATTTT. This encodes CASSFGVGTDTQYF.

This rearrangement joins TRBV13 to TRBJ2-3; D perhaps matches TRBD2 (5 bases). Germline CDR1 is PRHDT and CDR2 is FYEKMQ (reference sequence). The CDR3 sequence is 19 residues long. V lost 1 base to trimming and J lost 1 base, with 21 bases between them. DNA of the CDR3: TGTGCCAGCAGCTTAGTGAGTGGCGGGCCAAAAGGACGCACAGATACGCAGTATTTT. Its protein is CASSLVSGGPKGRTDTQYF. Based on the CDR3 plus reference TRBV13 and TRBJ2-3, the full variable domain is AAGVIQSPRHLIKEKRETATLKCYPIPRHDTVYWYQQGPGQDPQFLISFYEKMQSDKGSIPDRFSAQQFSDYHSELNMSSLELGDSALYFCASSLVSGGPKGRTDTQYFGPGTRLTVL.

V is TRBV30 and J is TRBJ1-3; D perhaps matches TRBD1 (5 bases). This CDR3 has 14 amino acids. CDR1 GTSNPN and CDR2 SVGIG come from the germline V gene (reference sequence). Trimming left V 1 base short and J 2 bases short, with 9 bases between. Here the CDR3 DNA reads TGTGCCTGGAGTGGATCAGGGACTGGAAACACCATATATTTT. It codes for CAWSGSGTGNTIYF.

This chain joins TRBV10-2 and TRBJ1-4; D is unclear. Germline V gene sequence: CDR1 WSHSY, CDR2 SAAADI. This CDR3 spans 16 amino acids. V lost 3 bases and J 7 bases, leaving 18 bases between the germline ends. The CDR3 here is CASSESGKPESEKLFF. Here the CDR3 DNA reads TGCGCCAGCAGTGAATCGGGGAAGCCCGAGAGTGAAAAACTGTTTTTT.

This clone has more than one count but fewer than ten. The chain employs TRBV28 and TRBJ2-7; D is undetermined. Germline V CDR1 and CDR2: MDHEN, SYDVKM. V lost 1 base and J lost 6, with 13 bases in between. CDR3 length: 14 amino acids. The CDR3 reads CASSLFPGPGEQYF. The CDR3 DNA sequence: TGTGCCAGCAGTTTATTCCCGGGCCCTGGCGAGCAGTACTTC.

The chain carries TRBV9 and TRBJ2-6; D gene uncertain. This CDR3 is built from 14 residues. Trimming stripped 4 bases from V and 1 base from J, with 6 bases between. Germline V gene data show CDR1 as SGDLS and CDR2 as YYNGEE. CDR3 DNA: TGTGCCAGCAGCCCCCCGTCTGGGGCCAACGTCCTGACTTTC. Protein product: CASSPPSGANVLTF.

This chain connects TRBV14 to TRBJ2-1, with 8 positions matching TRBD1. Trimming cost V 0 bases and J 14 bases; bases outside gene matches: 6. The germline gives CDR1 SGHDN, CDR2 FVKESK. The CDR3 is 13 amino acids. The DNA of the CDR3 is TGTGCCAGCAGCCAAGATCAGGGGGCGCGGAAGTTCTTC. It codes for CASSQDQGARKFF.

J is TRBJ2-7 and V is TRBV7-2; D unresolved. Looked up from germline, CDR1 is SGHTA and CDR2 is FQGNSA. V was cut by 4 bases and J by 8 bases, with 9 bases left in between. This CDR3 has 11 residues. The CDR3 DNA sequence: TGTGCCAGCAGCTCTGAGTCCCAGCAGTACTTC. This gives the protein CASSSESQQYF. The whole variable domain, filled in from reference TRBV7-2 and TRBJ2-7, reads GAGVSQSPSNKVTEKGKDVELRCDPISGHTALYWYRQSLGQGLEFLIYFQGNSAPDKSGLPSDRFSAERTGGSVSTLTIQRTQQEDSAVYLCASSSESQQYFGPGTRLTVT.